The 15 T cell receptor beta chains below were found in one sample sequenced in a study of shared clonotypes between healthy human individuals. Sequencing was performed with immunoSEQ multiplex PCR; in TCRdb, only in-frame clones are kept and a portion is missing. The sample shows 950,000 to 1,300,000 clones, 65% to 75% of them seen only once. Sequencing input: memory CD4+ T cells sorted from blood. The subset denotes: CD45RA-negative fraction. The source of these receptors is a man aged 18 to 35 in good health.

The chain couples TRBV28 to TRBJ1-2, with no clear D. The CDR3 has 14 amino acids. V lost 7 bases, J lost 5 bases, and 17 bases lay in between. CDR1 and CDR2 from the germline V gene are MDHEN and SYDVKM. The CDR3 region is CASTLPGSVYGYTF. In nucleotides, the CDR3 is TGTGCCAGCACCCTCCCCGGGTCGGTGTATGGCTACACCTTC.

The V and J genes are TRBV15 and TRBJ2-5, with D tentatively TRBD1 or TRBD2 (5 bases each). Germline loops: CDR1 LNHNV, CDR2 YYDKDF (reference sequence). The CDR3 sequence is 16 residues long. V shed 0 bases and J shed 3 bases, with 14 bases lying between them. The DNA of the CDR3 is TGTGCCACCAGCAGAGAGGTTGGGGGTTGGGAAGAGACCCAGTACTTC. This codes for CATSREVGGWEETQYF.

The V and J genes are TRBV7-9 and TRBJ1-1, with D possibly TRBD1 on 6 matching bases. The CDR3 consists of 16 residues. CDR1 and CDR2 (germline): SEHNR, FQNEAQ (reference sequence). V gave up 6 bases and J gave up 6 bases, with 23 bases separating them. The DNA of the CDR3 is TGTGCCAGCAGATCTACTTTAGGGACACAGAGGGCTGAAGCTTTCTTT. Residues: CASRSTLGTQRAEAFF.

This clone was observed at least ten times. J is TRBJ2-2 and V is TRBV21-1; the DNA was not compared with TRBD2, the D call given in the table. TRBV21-1 is an annotated pseudogene. CDR3 length: 18 residues. CDR3 protein: CASSNVETSGINTGELFF. DNA of the CDR3: TGTGCCAGCAGCAATGTAGAGACTAGCGGGATAAACACCGGGGAGCTGTTTTTT.

The chain recombines TRBV28 with TRBJ2-7; D perhaps matches TRBD2 (7 bases). Per germline, CDR1 MDHEN and CDR2 SYDVKM. CDR3 length: 17 amino acids. Trimming took 2 bases from V and 3 from J, leaving 20 bases between them. The CDR3 region has the DNA TGTGCCAGCAGTTTAACAGGGAAATTAGGGGGGGACTACGAGCAGTACTTC. It translates to CASSLTGKLGGDYEQYF.

This clone has only a few counts. The sample has other DNA sequences that encode this CDR3 too. The chain's CDR3 is CSAPSTDTQYF. Here the CDR3 DNA reads TGCAGTGCTCCGAGCACAGATACGCAGTATTTT. J is TRBJ2-3 and V is TRBV20-1; no definite D call. Trimming shortened V by 5 bases and J by 0 bases, and 3 bases separated the two germline ends. CDR1 DFQATT and CDR2 SNEGSKA come from the germline V gene (reference sequence). The CDR3 runs 11 residues.

The chain employs TRBV29-1 and TRBJ1-2, with 10 bases aligning to TRBD1. This CDR3 has 14 residues. Germline values: CDR1 SQVTM, CDR2 ANQGSEA. V lost 0 bases and J lost 8; bases outside the gene matches: 6. The CDR3 spells CSVEDGDRGKGYTF. The CDR3 region has the DNA TGCAGCGTTGAAGATGGGGACAGGGGAAAGGGCTACACCTTC.

This chain connects TRBV29-1 to TRBJ2-7, with 10 bases that match TRBD1. Germline-derived CDR1 and CDR2 are SQVTM and ANQGSEA. CDR3 length: 13 residues. V lost 7 bases, J lost 7 bases, and 10 bases stayed unmatched. This chain's CDR3 is CSGGMDRGSEQYF. The DNA of the CDR3 is TGCAGCGGGGGTATGGACAGGGGGTCAGAGCAGTACTTC.

For this clone: Other DNA sequences within the sample encode an identical CDR3. The CDR3 spells CASSLNSGNTIYF. The CDR3 DNA sequence: TGCGCCAGCAGCTTGAACTCTGGAAACACCATATATTTT. The chain carries TRBV5-1 and TRBJ1-3; D remains ambiguous. The length of the CDR3 is 13 residues. Germline lookup yields CDR1 SGHRS and CDR2 YFSETQ. Deletions cut 1 base from V and 0 bases from J, with 2 bases between.

The V and J genes are TRBV9 and TRBJ1-2; D gene unclear. Germline V gene data show CDR1 as SGDLS and CDR2 as YYNGEE. Between the trimmed V and J ends, which lost 0 bases and 2 bases, there was a span of 11 bases. The CDR3 runs 15 residues. CDR3 protein: CASSVEASKNYGYTF. The CDR3 nucleotides read TGTGCCAGCAGCGTAGAAGCCTCTAAAAACTATGGCTACACCTTC.

This clone was observed a single time. The chain uses TRBV6-1 and TRBJ1-3; 8 bases are shared with TRBD1. V dropped 9 bases and J dropped 0; count of bases not matched to a gene: 7. CDR3 size: 15 residues. Germline V gene lookup returns CDR1 MNHNS and CDR2 SASEGT. CDR3 protein: CASWTGRDSGNTIYF. The CDR3 DNA sequence: TGTGCCAGTTGGACAGGGCGAGACTCTGGAAACACCATATATTTT.

The rearrangement links TRBV19 to TRBJ2-7, with unresolved D. The CDR3 is 15 residues long. Germline V gene sequence: CDR1 LNHDA, CDR2 SQIVND (reference sequence). Trimming shortened V by 2 bases and J by 2 bases, and 13 bases separated the two germline ends. The CDR3 DNA follows: TGTGCCAGTAGTATATCTGTGGGATTCCCCTACGAGCAGTACTTC. It translates to CASSISVGFPYEQYF.

V gene TRBV29-1 combines with J gene TRBJ1-1; no clear D. The CDR3 loop spans 11 amino acids. V gave up 4 bases and J gave up 3 bases, with 6 bases separating them. In germline, CDR1 is SQVTM, CDR2 ANQGSEA. The CDR3 sequence: CSVVPDTEAFF. The CDR3 DNA reads as TGCAGCGTTGTCCCCGACACTGAAGCTTTCTTT.

Notes on this clone: One end of the junction is discordant with germline, which a read error may explain. This chain uses TRBV7-8 with TRBJ1-1, with 7 bases lining up with TRBD1. There are 17 residues in the CDR3. The V gene's germline CDR1 is SGHVS and CDR2 FQNEAQ. This CDR3 reads CASSLAQRQGQNTEAFF. In nucleotides, the CDR3 is TGTGCCAGCAGCCTAGCCCAAAGACAGGGACAGAACACTGAAGCTTTCTTT. Using reference TRBV7-8 and TRBJ1-1 for the parts outside the CDR3, the full variable domain is GAGVSQSPRYKVAKRGQDVALRCDPISGHVSLFWYQQALGQGPEFLTYFQNEAQLDKSGLPSDRFFAERPEGSVSTLKIQRTQQEDSAVYLCASSLAQRQGQNTEAFFGQGTRLTVV.

The V gene is TRBV19, the J gene TRBJ1-1; 8 bases are a match to TRBD1. CDR3 length equals 14 residues. V lost 1 base to trimming and J lost 5 bases; unmatched junction nucleotides: 3. Germline V gives CDR1 LNHDA, CDR2 SQIVND (reference sequence). This CDR3 is CASSIGYRGTEAFF. The DNA of the CDR3 is TGTGCCAGTAGTATAGGTTACAGGGGGACTGAAGCTTTCTTT.